Sequencing of this T cell receptor beta chain was carried out in a study of shared clonotypes between healthy human individuals. Study-level background: The study used three CD4 naive, three CD4 memory, two CD8 naive and one CD8 memory plate per donor.

Study-wide findings and caveats: Sharing across a handful of donors was seen in roughly 5.2% of naive CD4 clonotypes. The study generally estimated greater richness for naive than memory subsets.

Sequencing was at deep level. This table comes from immunoSEQ multiplex PCR, and its TCRdb copy is limited to in-frame clones, with some not included. The sample includes hundreds of thousands of clones, around 86% seen only once; the top ten take roughly 17%. Points on this clone: Its antigen is currently unknown.

Germline V CDR1 and CDR2: SEHNR, FQNEAQ (reference sequence). The CDR3 covers 15 residues. V was pared by 3 bases and J by 4 bases, with 13 bases between. V gene TRBV7-9 combines with J gene TRBJ2-1, with D maybe TRBD1 (5 bases). Sequencing was carried out using memory CD8+ T cells sorted from blood. Subset given: CD45RO+ cells pooled with CCR7-negative TemRA cells. The sequence came from a man between 18 and 35 years old in good health. In nucleotides, the CDR3 is TGTGCCAGCAGCTTGATGAGCAGGGAATACAATGAGCAGTTCTTC. Translated, it gives CASSLMSREYNEQFF.